This T cell receptor (beta chain) was profiled in a study of OX40 agonist ivuxolimab in advanced cancers. The CDR3 has 15 amino acids. V shed 1 base and J shed 4 bases, with 14 bases lying between them. The germline V gene has CDR1 SGHVS and CDR2 FQNEAQ. Profiling relied on immunoSEQ multiplex PCR, and the TCRdb table lists in-frame clones only, not all of them. The data show around 77,000 clones, with over 85% seen just once and around 2.4% held by the top ten. This chain uses TRBV7-8 with TRBJ2-7; no clear D. The specimen was CD4+ or CD8+ T cells sorted from blood, collected in a trial of the OX40 agonist ivuxolimab. This TCR came from an adult with an advanced solid tumor such as melanoma, head and neck, liver or kidney cancer. CDR3 in amino acids: CASSLGAIGGYEQYF. The DNA of the CDR3 is TGTGCCAGCAGCTTAGGTGCTATAGGTGGTTACGAGCAGTACTTC.